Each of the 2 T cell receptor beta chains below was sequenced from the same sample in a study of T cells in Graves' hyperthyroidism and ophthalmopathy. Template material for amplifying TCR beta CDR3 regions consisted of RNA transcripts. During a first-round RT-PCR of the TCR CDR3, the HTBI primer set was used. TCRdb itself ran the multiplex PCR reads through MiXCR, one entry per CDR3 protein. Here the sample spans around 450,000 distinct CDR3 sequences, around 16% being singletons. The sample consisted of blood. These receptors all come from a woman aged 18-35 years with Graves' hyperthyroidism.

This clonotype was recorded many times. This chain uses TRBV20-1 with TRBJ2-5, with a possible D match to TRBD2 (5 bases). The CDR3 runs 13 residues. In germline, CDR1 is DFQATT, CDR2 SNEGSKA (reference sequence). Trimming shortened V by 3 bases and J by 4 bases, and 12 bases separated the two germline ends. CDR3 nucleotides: TGCAGTGCTAGGCTTATAGAGGGAGAGACCCAGTACTTC. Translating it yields CSARLIEGETQYF.

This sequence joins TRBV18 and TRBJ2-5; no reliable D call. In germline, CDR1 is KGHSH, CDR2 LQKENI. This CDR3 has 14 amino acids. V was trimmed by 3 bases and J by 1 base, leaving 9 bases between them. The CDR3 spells CASSPRERQETQYF. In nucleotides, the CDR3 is TGTGCCAGCTCACCTAGGGAACGCCAAGAGACCCAGTACTTC.